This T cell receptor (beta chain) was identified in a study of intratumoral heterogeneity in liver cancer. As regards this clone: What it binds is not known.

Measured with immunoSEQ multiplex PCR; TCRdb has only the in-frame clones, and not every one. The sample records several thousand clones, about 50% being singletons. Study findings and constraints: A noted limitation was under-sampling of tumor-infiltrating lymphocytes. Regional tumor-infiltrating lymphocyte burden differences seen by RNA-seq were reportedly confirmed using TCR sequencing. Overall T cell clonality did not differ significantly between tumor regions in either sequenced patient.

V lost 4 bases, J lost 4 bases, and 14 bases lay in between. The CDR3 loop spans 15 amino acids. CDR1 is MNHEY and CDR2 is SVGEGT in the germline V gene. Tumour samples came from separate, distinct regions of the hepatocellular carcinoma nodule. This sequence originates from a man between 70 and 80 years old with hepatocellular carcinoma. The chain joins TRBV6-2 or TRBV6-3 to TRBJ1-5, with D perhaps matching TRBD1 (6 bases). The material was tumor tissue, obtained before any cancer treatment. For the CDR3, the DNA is TGTGCCAGCAGTTCTTTCTCGGACAGAAATCAGCCCCAGCATTTT. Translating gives CASSSFSDRNQPQHF.